This TCR beta chain was observed in a study of identical twins. Findings of the study overall: Out-of-frame beta sequences exhibited a weaker degree of excess twin sharing.

TCRdb processed the 5' RACE reads anew with MiXCR; each CDR3 protein has one entry. The table lists 300,000 to 350,000 distinct CDR3 sequences, approximately 13% of them singletons. The table lists this clonotype with a count of one. Its antigen is as yet unknown. V lost 3 bases, J lost 3 bases, and 4 bases stayed unmatched. The germline gives CDR1 SGDLS, CDR2 YYNGEE. The CDR3 consists of 14 residues. Only healthy Caucasians were enrolled as donors. These data were also filed under a second study, of yellow fever vaccine responses in identical twins.

This clonotype was obtained from a woman aged 18-29 years in good health. The rearrangement links TRBV9 to TRBJ2-3; 7 nucleotides match TRBD2. The sequencing sample was made of CD8+ T cells sorted from blood. The CDR3 here is CASSGRGGTDTQYF. CDR3 nucleotides: TGTGCCAGCAGCGGGCGGGGAGGGACAGATACGCAGTATTTT.